The 6 T cell receptor beta chains below come from one sample, sequenced in a study of blood T cell repertoires in COVID-19. Assay used: immunoSEQ multiplex PCR; TCRdb lists only in-frame clones, some missing. The sample has approximately 170,000 clones, approximately 85% seen once. What was sequenced was PBMCs or T cells enriched from blood (not recorded which). Receptors were obtained from a woman aged 18-29 years who had recovered from COVID-19.

The V call is TRBV27, the J call TRBJ2-3; TRBD2 matches at 10 bases. V gave up 0 bases and J gave up 4 bases; unmatched junction bases: 13. CDR3 size: 19 residues. From germline, CDR1 is MNHEY and CDR2 SMNVEV (reference sequence). The CDR3 is CASSLSYGRAGGPSDTQYF. CDR3 nucleotide sequence: TGTGCCAGCAGTTTATCCTATGGCCGAGCGGGAGGGCCATCAGATACGCAGTATTTT.

This chain uses TRBV4-3 with TRBJ1-5, with D unclear. CDR1 is LGHNA and CDR2 is YSLEER in the germline V gene. Trimming removed 0 bases at V and 5 bases at J, with 5 bases between. The CDR3 covers 13 residues. DNA for the CDR3: TGCGCCAGCAGCCAAGATCATTATCAGCCCCAGCATTTT. Translating gives CASSQDHYQPQHF.

V is TRBV5-1 and J is TRBJ2-5; 7 bases are a match to TRBD1. Germline-derived CDR1 and CDR2 are SGHRS and YFSETQ. V lost 4 bases and J lost 4; bases outside the gene matches: 7. The CDR3 has 14 residues. The CDR3 DNA is TGCGCCAGCAGCCGTGGGGACAGCGCAGAGACCCAGTACTTC. Protein product: CASSRGDSAETQYF.

This chain links TRBV10-3 with TRBJ2-7, with 7 positions matching TRBD1. Germline V CDR1 and CDR2: ENHRY, SYGVKD. The CDR3 spans 15 residues. V lost 5 bases to trimming and J lost 0 bases; unmatched junction nucleotides: 7. This CDR3 reads CAISTRTGSSYEQYF. Written as DNA, the CDR3 is TGTGCCATCAGTACCCGGACAGGTAGCTCCTACGAGCAGTACTTC.

This sequence joins TRBV19 and TRBJ2-7; 11 bases align to TRBD2. Germline lookup yields CDR1 LNHDA and CDR2 SQIVND (reference sequence). J was trimmed by 4 bases and V by 5 bases; bases with no gene match: 7. The CDR3 sequence is 15 residues long. The CDR3 DNA reads as TGTGCCAGTAGTGTAACGGGACTAGCGGTTTACGAGCAGTACTTC. Its translation: CASSVTGLAVYEQYF. Combining the CDR3 with reference TRBV19 and TRBJ2-7 gives the whole variable domain DGGITQSPKYLFRKEGQNVTLSCEQNLNHDAMYWYRQDPGQGLRLIYYSQIVNDFQKGDIAEGYSVSREKKESFPLTVTSAQKNPTAFYLCASSVTGLAVYEQYFGPGTRLTVT.

In DNA form, the CDR3 reads TGTGCCAGCAGGGCGGGACTAGCGAGCAATGAGCAGTTCTTC. Residues: CASRAGLASNEQFF. The rearrangement joins TRBV6-5 to TRBJ2-1, with 10 bases fitting TRBD2. Germline V lookup: CDR1 MNHEY, CDR2 SVGAGI. The CDR3 extends over 14 amino acids. V dropped 6 bases and J dropped 6; count of bases not matched to a gene: 5.